The clone carrying this T cell receptor (beta chain) was picked up a small number of times. This sample stems from a study of CD8 T cells in Susac syndrome. The CDR3 contains 11 residues. The germline V and J ends were trimmed by 4 bases and 8 bases, with 11 bases remaining between them. Germline CDR1 and CDR2: SQVTM and ANQGSEA. An input of about 0.45 to 1 ug of RNA was subjected to reverse transcription using random hexamers. TCRdb processed the immunoSEQ multiplex PCR reads anew with MiXCR; each CDR3 protein has one entry. The table shows about 150,000 distinct CDR3 sequences, with over 85% occurring only once. From blood CD8+ and CD4+ T cells, the TCR beta chain was sequenced.

The sample consisted of CD8+ T cells from PBMCs. The rearrangement uses TRBV29-1 and TRBJ1-2; TRBD1 might be the D (5 bases). This receptor was obtained from a human donor with multiple sclerosis. CDR3 sequence (DNA): TGCAGCGTTGTGGTGAGGGACGGCTACACCTTC. Its translation: CSVVVRDGYTF.